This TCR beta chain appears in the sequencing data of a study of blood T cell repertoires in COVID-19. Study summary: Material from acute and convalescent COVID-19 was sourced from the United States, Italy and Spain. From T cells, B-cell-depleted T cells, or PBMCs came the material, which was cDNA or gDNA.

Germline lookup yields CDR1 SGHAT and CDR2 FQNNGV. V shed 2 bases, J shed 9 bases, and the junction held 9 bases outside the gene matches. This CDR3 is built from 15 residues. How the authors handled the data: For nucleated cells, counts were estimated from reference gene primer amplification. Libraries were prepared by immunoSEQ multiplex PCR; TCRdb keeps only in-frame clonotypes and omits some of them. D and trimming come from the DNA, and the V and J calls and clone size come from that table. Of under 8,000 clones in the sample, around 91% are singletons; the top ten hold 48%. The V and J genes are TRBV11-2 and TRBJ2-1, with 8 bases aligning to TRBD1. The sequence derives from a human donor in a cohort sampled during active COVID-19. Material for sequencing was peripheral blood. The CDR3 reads CASSLFLAGGTEQFF. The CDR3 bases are TGTGCCAGCAGCTTATTCTTGGCAGGGGGCACTGAGCAGTTCTTC.